Listed here are 26 T cell receptor beta chains from one sample, sequenced in a study of cytomegalovirus exposure and HLA in healthy donors. Primers: 60 Vbeta forward and 13 Jbeta reverse. This table comes from immunoSEQ multiplex PCR, and its TCRdb copy is limited to in-frame clones, with some not included. The data contain fewer than 100,000 clones, roughly three quarters of them singletons. The source material was PBMCs. These receptors all come from a man in his forties or fifties in good health and CMV-seronegative.

The genes are TRBV2 and TRBJ1-2; D possibly corresponds to TRBD1 (6 bases). The CDR3 totals 16 residues. V gave up 2 bases and J gave up 1 base, with 14 bases separating them. Germline V gene sequence: CDR1 SNHLY, CDR2 FYNNEI. The CDR3 spells CASSEYGQLGNYGYTF. The CDR3, as DNA: TGTGCCAGCAGTGAATACGGACAGCTGGGTAACTATGGCTACACCTTC.

As concerns this clone: Other DNA sequences of this sample code for an identical CDR3. The rearrangement uses TRBV6-6 and TRBJ1-2; 8 bases align to TRBD1. This CDR3 is 15 amino acids long. From germline, CDR1 is MNHNY and CDR2 SVGAGI (reference sequence). Trimming took 2 bases from V and 6 from J; bases not matched to a gene: 8. The CDR3 is CASSYDRQGYHGYTF. DNA for the CDR3: TGTGCCAGCAGTTACGACCGACAGGGGTACCATGGCTACACCTTC.

The chain recombines TRBV2 with TRBJ1-5; perhaps TRBD1 as D (5 bases). Germline lookup yields CDR1 SNHLY and CDR2 FYNNEI. V shed 8 bases and J shed 0 bases, with 17 bases lying between them. CDR3 length: 16 residues. CDR3 DNA: TGTGCCAGCGGGGATGGGGACTACGGTAGCAATCAGCCCCAGCATTTT. Its protein is CASGDGDYGSNQPQHF.

The J gene is TRBJ2-5, the V gene TRBV6-5; D is perhaps TRBD2 (5 bases). The length of the CDR3 is 12 residues. Per germline, CDR1 MNHEY and CDR2 SVGAGI. Between the trimmed V and J ends, which lost 7 bases and 7 bases, there was a span of 13 bases. The CDR3 nucleotides read TGTGCCAGCACCAACTCTGGAGGGACCCAGTACTTC. Protein: CASTNSGGTQYF.

V usage is TRBV29-1 and J usage is TRBJ2-1; a possible D gene is TRBD2 (5 bases). The germline CDR1 and CDR2 sequences are SQVTM and ANQGSEA. The V gene lost 6 bases and the J gene lost 8 bases, with 20 bases spanning the gap. The CDR3 extends over 14 amino acids. The DNA of the CDR3 is TGCAGCGTAAGGAGGCTAGTTAGGGTCGATGAGCAGTTCTTC. This encodes CSVRRLVRVDEQFF.

The CDR3 spells CASSVGGGTSGSYEQYF. The CDR3 DNA is TGTGCCAGCAGCGTAGGGGGAGGGACGTCTGGCTCCTACGAGCAGTACTTC. The rearrangement links TRBV9 to TRBJ2-7; 7 bases map to TRBD2. Trimming took 0 bases from V and 0 from J; bases not matched to a gene: 9. The CDR3 covers 17 residues. Germline V CDR1 and CDR2: SGDLS, YYNGEE.

The J gene is TRBJ1-2, the V gene TRBV6-5; 9 nucleotides line up with TRBD1. The trim removed 6 bases at V and 10 bases at J, leaving 12 bases unmatched. The CDR3 loop spans 14 amino acids. CDR1 is MNHEY and CDR2 is SVGAGI in the germline V gene. The CDR3 sequence: CASSRERTGDNYTF. Here the CDR3 DNA reads TGTGCCAGCAGCCGCGAACGGACAGGGGATAACTACACCTTC.

The chain links TRBV28 to TRBJ1-2; D unresolved. V lost 8 bases to trimming and J lost 4 bases, with 20 bases between them. This CDR3 is built from 15 residues. Germline CDR1 reads MDHEN; CDR2 reads SYDVKM. The CDR3: CASSPGSTEGYGYTF. CDR3 sequence (DNA): TGTGCCAGCTCTCCCGGGTCCACGGAGGGCTATGGCTACACCTTC.

This chain uses TRBV28 with TRBJ2-7; TRBD2 aligns across 9 bases. CDR1 and CDR2 from the germline V gene are MDHEN and SYDVKM. The CDR3 is made up of 17 amino acids. The junction had 19 bases not matched to a gene; V was cut back by 6 bases and J by 7 bases. CDR3 DNA: TGTGCCAGCAGCGGAGGGGGGGCGATTAGCGGGAGACGGGAGCAGTACTTC. Residues: CASSGGGAISGRREQYF.

The chain links TRBV28 to TRBJ2-4; TRBD1 agrees at 10 bases. The CDR3 is 15 amino acids. In germline, CDR1 is MDHEN, CDR2 SYDVKM. V was pared by 6 bases and J by 6 bases, with 8 bases of the junction left unmatched. This CDR3 is CASRNRQGAGNIQYF. The CDR3 DNA is TGTGCCAGCAGAAACAGACAGGGGGCGGGAAACATTCAGTACTTC.

This chain joins TRBV5-1 and TRBJ2-1, with 7 bases identical to TRBD1. The CDR3 consists of 14 residues. Germline loops: CDR1 SGHRS, CDR2 YFSETQ. The V gene end was trimmed by 4 bases and the J gene end by 7 bases; junction bases not matched to a gene: 8. Here the CDR3 reads CASSPTGYGNEQFF. As DNA, the CDR3 is TGCGCCAGCAGCCCGACAGGGTACGGGAATGAGCAGTTCTTC.

V and J are TRBV9 and TRBJ2-3; 12 bases align to TRBD2. Germline trimming cut 2 bases from V and 6 bases from J; bases unmatched to any gene: 4. The CDR3 covers 15 residues. Germline V gene lookup returns CDR1 SGDLS and CDR2 YYNGEE. CDR3 protein: CASSVLTSGRDTQYF. The CDR3 coding sequence is TGTGCCAGCAGCGTCCTCACTAGCGGGAGGGATACGCAGTATTTT.

This clone was seen once. CDR3 coding DNA: TGCGCCAGCAGCCAGGGCCCCGGGACAGCAGATCAGCCCCAGCATTTT. This codes for CASSQGPGTADQPQHF. The rearrangement joins TRBV4-3 to TRBJ1-5; 7 nucleotides line up with TRBD1. CDR3 length equals 16 residues. J lost 5 bases, V lost 3 bases, and 10 bases had no gene match. The germline V gene has CDR1 LGHNA and CDR2 YSLEER.

V usage is TRBV2 and J usage is TRBJ2-6; 8 bases align to TRBD1. V lost 2 bases and J lost 0; bases outside the gene matches: 6. CDR3 length equals 18 residues. CDR1 SNHLY and CDR2 FYNNEI come from the germline V gene. The CDR3 nucleotides read TGTGCCAGCAGTGAATGGGACAGGCTCTACTCTGGGGCCAACGTCCTGACTTTC. Amino acids: CASSEWDRLYSGANVLTF.

This clone was seen a single time. This chain joins TRBV5-4 and TRBJ1-2; D is unclear. The CDR3 sequence is 16 residues long. In germline, CDR1 is SGHNT, CDR2 YYREEE (reference sequence). V was trimmed by 0 bases and J by 2 bases, leaving 14 bases between them. The CDR3 is CASSLGFTGSNYGYTF. DNA of the CDR3: TGTGCCAGCAGCTTGGGTTTTACCGGTAGCAACTATGGCTACACCTTC.

The rearrangement uses TRBV7-9 and TRBJ1-4; D not certain. The V end was cut by 11 bases, the J end by 3 bases, with 13 bases between. The germline CDR1 and CDR2 sequences are SEHNR and FQNEAQ (reference sequence). This CDR3 is 13 amino acids long. The CDR3 loop reads CALGSTANEKLFF. The CDR3 DNA sequence: TGTGCCCTGGGGAGCACGGCTAATGAAAAACTGTTTTTT.

The gene calls are TRBV30 and TRBJ2-7; possible D gene TRBD1, 6 bases. Germline values: CDR1 GTSNPN, CDR2 SVGIG (reference sequence). V gave up 1 base and J gave up 0 bases, with 13 bases separating them. CDR3 length equals 15 residues. In DNA, the CDR3 is TGTGCCTGGAGTGGCATCGGACAGAGCTCCTACGAGCAGTACTTC. It yields the protein CAWSGIGQSSYEQYF.

The chain combines TRBV7-2 with TRBJ2-7; no firm D call. The CDR3 covers 15 residues. Germline assignment: CDR1 SGHTA and CDR2 FQGNSA. Trimming stripped 1 base from V and 8 bases from J, with 18 bases between. This chain's CDR3 is CASSLGIAQARQQYF. The CDR3 DNA sequence: TGTGCCAGCAGCTTAGGGATAGCCCAAGCCCGTCAGCAGTACTTC.

The V and J genes are TRBV9 and TRBJ2-3; perhaps TRBD2 as D (6 bases). The CDR3 is 12 amino acids. Germline CDR1 is SGDLS and CDR2 is YYNGEE. Trimming took off 2 bases at V and 5 bases at J, with 6 bases between the two ends. The CDR3 protein is CASSVRGDTQYF. The CDR3 nucleotides read TGTGCCAGCAGCGTGCGGGGAGATACGCAGTATTTT.

The chain has TRBV29-1 and TRBJ1-1; 8 positions match TRBD1. The V gene end was trimmed by 4 bases and the J gene end by 7 bases; junction bases not matched to a gene: 5. Looked up from germline, CDR1 is SQVTM and CDR2 is ANQGSEA. The CDR3 consists of 12 residues. The CDR3 loop reads CSVGGTGIEAFF. For the CDR3, the DNA is TGCAGCGTTGGGGGGACAGGTATTGAAGCTTTCTTT.

The chain combines TRBV19 with TRBJ2-7; TRBD2 matches at 11 bases. The CDR3 has 14 amino acids. J was trimmed by 9 bases and V by 6 bases; bases with no gene match: 10. Germline V gene sequence: CDR1 LNHDA, CDR2 SQIVND (reference sequence). The CDR3 nucleotides are TGTGCCAGTAGCCTCGGGACTAGCGGAGTCGGGCAGTACTTC. As protein: CASSLGTSGVGQYF.

The gene calls are TRBV15 and TRBJ2-1; D is undetermined. Germline assignment: CDR1 LNHNV and CDR2 YYDKDF (reference sequence). V lost 0 bases to trimming and J lost 0 bases, with 12 bases between them. The CDR3 has 17 residues. The CDR3 nucleotides read TGTGCCACCAGCAGAGATATCCAGAGGAGCTCCTACAATGAGCAGTTCTTC. Its translation is CATSRDIQRSSYNEQFF.

This chain uses TRBV27 with TRBJ2-1; 11 nucleotides align to TRBD2. Losses at the gene ends were 3 bases for V and 13 bases for J; bases not matched to a gene: 8. CDR1 and CDR2 (germline): MNHEY, SMNVEV (reference sequence). This CDR3 has 14 residues. DNA for the CDR3: TGTGCCAGCAGTTTTCTGGCTAGCGGGAGGATCCAGTTCTTC. Translating it yields CASSFLASGRIQFF.

There are a few counts of this clone. The V call is TRBV5-6, the J call TRBJ1-1; D gene uncertain. Trimming removed 2 bases from V and 3 bases from J, with 11 bases in between. The CDR3 sequence is 14 residues long. In germline, CDR1 is SGHDT, CDR2 YYEEEE. As DNA, the CDR3 is TGTGCCAGCAGCTTTTTCCTTAGAGACACTGAAGCTTTCTTT. Protein: CASSFFLRDTEAFF.

V usage is TRBV6-5 and J usage is TRBJ2-2, with a tentative D call TRBD1 (6 bases). The germline V and J ends were trimmed by 1 base and 4 bases, with 13 bases remaining between them. The CDR3 is 16 amino acids. In germline, CDR1 is MNHEY, CDR2 SVGAGI. CDR3 sequence: CASSYWAGESTGELFF. DNA for the CDR3: TGTGCCAGCAGTTACTGGGCAGGGGAGTCCACCGGGGAGCTGTTTTTT.

The V call is TRBV9, the J call TRBJ2-3; D might be TRBD2 (8 bases). CDR3 size: 19 residues. Germline V gene data show CDR1 as SGDLS and CDR2 as YYNGEE. Between the trimmed V and J ends, which lost 2 bases and 4 bases, there was a span of 26 bases. In DNA form, the CDR3 reads TGTGCCAGCAGCGTCCGGGCGAATAAGGGGGCCGGGAGGGCAGATACGCAGTATTTT. This sequence encodes CASSVRANKGAGRADTQYF.